The 5 T cell receptor beta chains reported below all come from one sample, sequenced in a study of cytomegalovirus exposure and HLA in healthy donors. The PCR ran on 60 Vbeta and 13 Jbeta primers. Using immunoSEQ multiplex PCR, the repertoire was profiled, and TCRdb retains in-frame clones only, with some absent. The sample yields 200,000 or so clones, roughly 80% seen once. Sequenced material: PBMCs. The receptors originated from a man between 35 and 55 years old in good health and CMV-seronegative.

V usage is TRBV15 and J usage is TRBJ1-4, with 7 bases aligning to TRBD1. Looked up from germline, CDR1 is LNHNV and CDR2 is YYDKDF (reference sequence). J gave up 7 bases and V 1 base, and 12 bases lay outside the gene matches. The CDR3 spans 17 residues. In DNA, the CDR3 is TGTGCCACCAGCAGAGGGTCCCCGACAGGGAAAGGTGAAAAACTGTTTTTT. Residues: CATSRGSPTGKGEKLFF.

The chain carries TRBV2 and TRBJ2-2; 10 nucleotides line up with TRBD2. Germline loops: CDR1 SNHLY, CDR2 FYNNEI. The CDR3 has 17 amino acids. V shed 5 bases, J shed 0 bases, and the junction held 6 bases outside the gene matches. The CDR3 DNA is TGTGCCAGCAGTATTCTAGCGGGGGCTACGAACACCGGGGAGCTGTTTTTT. As protein: CASSILAGATNTGELFF. The entire variable domain, with the rest obtained from reference TRBV2 and TRBJ2-2, is as follows: EPEVTQTPSHQVTQMGQEVILRCVPISNHLYFYWYRQILGQKVEFLVSFYNNEISEKSEIFDDQFSVERPDGSNFTLKIRSTKLEDSAMYFCASSILAGATNTGELFFGEGSRLTVL.

The rearrangement joins TRBV5-4 to TRBJ2-3, with 13 bases that match TRBD2. Germline V CDR1 and CDR2: SGHNT, YYREEE (reference sequence). The CDR3 is 16 amino acids. The ends lost 4 bases at V and 11 bases at J; junction bases unmatched: 13. The CDR3 region is CASSPTSGGGLVEQYF. The CDR3 DNA reads TGTGCCAGCAGCCCCACTAGCGGGGGGGGTCTTGTCGAGCAGTATTTT. The full variable domain, in which reference TRBV5-4 and TRBJ2-3 provide the parts outside the CDR3, is ETGVTQSPTHLIKTRGQQVTLRCSSQSGHNTVSWYQQALGQGPQFIFQYYREEENGRGNFPPRFSGLQFPNYSSELNVNALELDDSALYLCASSPTSGGGLVEQYFGPGTRLTVL.

This rearrangement joins TRBV7-2 to TRBJ2-5; TRBD1 might be the D (5 bases). CDR3 size: 12 residues. CDR1 and CDR2 from the germline V gene are SGHTA and FQGNSA. The V end was cut by 2 bases, the J end by 5 bases, with 6 bases between. The CDR3 DNA reads TGTGCCAGCAGCTTATACAGGGAGACCCAGTACTTC. Translating it yields CASSLYRETQYF.

The rearrangement links TRBV7-9 to TRBJ2-5, with D possibly TRBD1 on 6 matching bases. The CDR3 spans 15 residues. Trimming removed 5 bases at V and 1 base at J, with 14 bases between. CDR1 and CDR2 from the germline V gene are SEHNR and FQNEAQ (reference sequence). CDR3 sequence (DNA): TGTGCCAGCAGCGTGACGACAGGACTCCAAGAGACCCAGTACTTC. Translating it yields CASSVTTGLQETQYF.